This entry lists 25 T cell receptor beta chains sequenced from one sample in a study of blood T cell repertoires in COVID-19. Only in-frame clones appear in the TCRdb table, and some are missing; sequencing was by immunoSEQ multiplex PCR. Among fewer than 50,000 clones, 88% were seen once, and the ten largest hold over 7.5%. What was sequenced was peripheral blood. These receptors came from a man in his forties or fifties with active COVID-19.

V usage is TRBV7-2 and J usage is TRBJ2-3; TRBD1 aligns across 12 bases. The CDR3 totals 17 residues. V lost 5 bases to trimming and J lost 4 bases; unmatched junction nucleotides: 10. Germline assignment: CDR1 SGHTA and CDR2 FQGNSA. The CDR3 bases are TGTGCCAGCAGCCACGGGACAGGGGGCTTTCGTTCAGATACGCAGTATTTT. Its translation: CASSHGTGGFRSDTQYF.

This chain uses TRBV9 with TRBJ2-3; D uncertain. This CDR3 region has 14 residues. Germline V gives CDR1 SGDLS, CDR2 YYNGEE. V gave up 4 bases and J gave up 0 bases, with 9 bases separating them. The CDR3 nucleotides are TGTGCCAGCAGCCCCCGCGCTAGCACAGATACGCAGTATTTT. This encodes CASSPRASTDTQYF.

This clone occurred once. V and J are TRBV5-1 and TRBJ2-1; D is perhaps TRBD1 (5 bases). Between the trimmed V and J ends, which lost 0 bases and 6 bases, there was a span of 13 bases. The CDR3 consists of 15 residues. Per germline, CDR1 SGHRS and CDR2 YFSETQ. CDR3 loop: CASSLGTRALNEQFF. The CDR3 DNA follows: TGCGCCAGCAGCTTGGGGACAAGGGCCCTCAATGAGCAGTTCTTC.

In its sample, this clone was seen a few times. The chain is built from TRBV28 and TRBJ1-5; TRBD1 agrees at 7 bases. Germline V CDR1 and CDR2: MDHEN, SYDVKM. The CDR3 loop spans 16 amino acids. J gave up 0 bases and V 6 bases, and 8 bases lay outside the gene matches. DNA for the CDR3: TGTGCCAGCAGACTCGGGACAGCTTATAGCAATCAGCCCCAGCATTTT. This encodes CASRLGTAYSNQPQHF. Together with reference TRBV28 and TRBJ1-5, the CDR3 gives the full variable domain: DVKVTQSSRYLVKRTGEKVFLECVQDMDHENMFWYRQDPGLGLRLIYFSYDVKMKEKGDIPEGYSVSREKKERFSLILESASTNQTSMYLCASRLGTAYSNQPQHFGDGTRLSIL.

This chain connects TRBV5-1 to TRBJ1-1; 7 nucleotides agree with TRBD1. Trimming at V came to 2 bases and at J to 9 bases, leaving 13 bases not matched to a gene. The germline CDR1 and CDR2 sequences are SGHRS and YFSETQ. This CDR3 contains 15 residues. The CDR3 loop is CASSFTGDTILKAFF. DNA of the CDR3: TGCGCCAGCAGCTTCACAGGGGACACGATTTTGAAAGCTTTCTTT.

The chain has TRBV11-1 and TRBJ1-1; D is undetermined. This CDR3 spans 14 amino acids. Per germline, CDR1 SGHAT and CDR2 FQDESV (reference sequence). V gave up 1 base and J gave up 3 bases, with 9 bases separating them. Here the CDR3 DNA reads TGTGCCAGCAGCTTAGGGGTAGGAGACACTGAAGCTTTCTTT. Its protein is CASSLGVGDTEAFF. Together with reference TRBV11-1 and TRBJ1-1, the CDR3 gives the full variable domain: EAEVAQSPRYKITEKSQAVAFWCDPISGHATLYWYRQILGQGPELLVQFQDESVVDDSQLPKDRFSAERLKGVDSTLKIQPAELGDSAMYLCASSLGVGDTEAFFGQGTRLTVV.

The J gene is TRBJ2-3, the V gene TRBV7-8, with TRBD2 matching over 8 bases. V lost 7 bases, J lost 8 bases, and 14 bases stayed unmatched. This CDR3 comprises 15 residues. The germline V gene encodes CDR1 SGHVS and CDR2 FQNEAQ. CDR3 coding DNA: TGTGCCAGCACCAACCCGGGGGGGCGTAACCCTACGCAGTATTTT. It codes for CASTNPGGRNPTQYF.

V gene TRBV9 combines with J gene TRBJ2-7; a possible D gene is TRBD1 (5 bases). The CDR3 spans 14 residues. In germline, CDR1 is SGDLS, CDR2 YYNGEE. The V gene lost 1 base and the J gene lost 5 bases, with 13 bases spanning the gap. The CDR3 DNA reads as TGTGCCAGCAGCGTAATCCCGGACACTAACGAGCAGTACTTC. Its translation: CASSVIPDTNEQYF.

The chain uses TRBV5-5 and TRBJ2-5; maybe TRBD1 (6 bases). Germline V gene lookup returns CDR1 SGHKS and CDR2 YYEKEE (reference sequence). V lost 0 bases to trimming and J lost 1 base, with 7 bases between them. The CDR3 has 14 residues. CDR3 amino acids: CASSLGTVQETQYF. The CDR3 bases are TGTGCCAGCAGCTTGGGGACAGTCCAAGAGACCCAGTACTTC.

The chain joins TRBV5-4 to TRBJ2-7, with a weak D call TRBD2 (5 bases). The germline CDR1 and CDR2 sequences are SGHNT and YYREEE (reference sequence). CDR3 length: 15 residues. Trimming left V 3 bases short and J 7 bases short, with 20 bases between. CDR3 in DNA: TGTGCCAGCAGCTCCCTCCGCGGGTCCCTGGGAGAGCAGTACTTC. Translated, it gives CASSSLRGSLGEQYF.

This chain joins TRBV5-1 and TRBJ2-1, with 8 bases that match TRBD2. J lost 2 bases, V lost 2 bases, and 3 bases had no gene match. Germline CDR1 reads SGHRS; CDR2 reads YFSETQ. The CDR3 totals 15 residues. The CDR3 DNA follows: TGCGCCAGCAGCTTTGGACTAGCCCCCTACAATGAGCAGTTCTTC. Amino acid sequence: CASSFGLAPYNEQFF.

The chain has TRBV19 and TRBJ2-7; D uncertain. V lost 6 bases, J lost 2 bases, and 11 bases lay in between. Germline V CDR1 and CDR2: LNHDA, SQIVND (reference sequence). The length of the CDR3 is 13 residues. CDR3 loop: CASRSTNPYEQYF. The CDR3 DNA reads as TGTGCCAGTAGGTCGACAAACCCCTACGAGCAGTACTTC.

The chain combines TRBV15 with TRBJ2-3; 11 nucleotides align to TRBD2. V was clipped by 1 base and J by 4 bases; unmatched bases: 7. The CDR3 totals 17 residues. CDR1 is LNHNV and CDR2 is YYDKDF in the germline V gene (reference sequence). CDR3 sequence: CATSRGTSGSWADTQYF. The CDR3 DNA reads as TGTGCCACCAGCAGAGGTACTAGCGGGAGCTGGGCAGATACGCAGTATTTT.

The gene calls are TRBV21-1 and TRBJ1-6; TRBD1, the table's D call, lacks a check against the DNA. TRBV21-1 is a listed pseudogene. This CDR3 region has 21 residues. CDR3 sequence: CASSFRQGGLFFPSYNSPLHF. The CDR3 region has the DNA TGTGCCAGCAGCTTTAGACAGGGTGGTTTGTTCTTTCCCTCCTATAATTCACCCCTCCACTTT.

CDR3: CASSYSRGAHYGYTF. CDR3 DNA sequence: TGTGCCAGCAGTTACTCCAGGGGGGCTCACTATGGCTACACCTTC. This chain uses TRBV6-5 with TRBJ1-2; the match to TRBD1 covers 7 bases. V shed 0 bases and J 3 bases; nucleotides not matched to a gene: 4. The CDR3 is 15 amino acids. The germline V gene encodes CDR1 MNHEY and CDR2 SVGAGI.

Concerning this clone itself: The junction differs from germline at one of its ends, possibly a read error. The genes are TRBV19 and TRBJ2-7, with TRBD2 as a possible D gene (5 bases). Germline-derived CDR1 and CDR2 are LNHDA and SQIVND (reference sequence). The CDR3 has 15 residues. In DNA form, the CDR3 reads TGTGCCAGTAGCATAGCAGCGGTCGGAGGCTACGAGCAGTACTTC. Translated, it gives CASSIAAVGGYEQYF.

The CDR3: CASSRTGTGELFF. The CDR3 DNA is TGTGCCAGCAGCCGGACAGGGACCGGGGAGCTGTTTTTT. This chain connects TRBV6-2 or TRBV6-3 to TRBJ2-2, with 8 bases fitting TRBD1. Trimming at V came to 6 bases and at J to 5 bases, leaving 2 bases not matched to a gene. In germline, CDR1 is MNHEY, CDR2 SVGEGT. CDR3 length equals 13 residues.

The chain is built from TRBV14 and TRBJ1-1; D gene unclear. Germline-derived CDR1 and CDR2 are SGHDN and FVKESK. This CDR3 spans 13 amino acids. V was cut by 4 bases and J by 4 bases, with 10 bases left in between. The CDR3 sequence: CASSRHIVTEAFF. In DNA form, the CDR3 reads TGTGCCAGCAGCCGACATATCGTCACTGAAGCTTTCTTT.

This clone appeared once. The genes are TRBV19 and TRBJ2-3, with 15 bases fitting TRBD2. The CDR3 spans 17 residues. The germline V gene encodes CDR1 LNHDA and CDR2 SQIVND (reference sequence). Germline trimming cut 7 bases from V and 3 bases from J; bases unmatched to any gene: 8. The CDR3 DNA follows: TGTGCCAGTAAGGGACTAGCGGGGGGCAGGGGTACAGATACGCAGTATTTT. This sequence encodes CASKGLAGGRGTDTQYF.

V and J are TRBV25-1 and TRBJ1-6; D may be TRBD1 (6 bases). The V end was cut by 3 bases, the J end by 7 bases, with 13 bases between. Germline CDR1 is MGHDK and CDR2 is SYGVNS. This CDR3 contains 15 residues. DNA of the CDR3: TGTGCCAGCAGTGAGGGTTCCAGGGGCAATTCACCCCTCCACTTT. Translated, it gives CASSEGSRGNSPLHF.

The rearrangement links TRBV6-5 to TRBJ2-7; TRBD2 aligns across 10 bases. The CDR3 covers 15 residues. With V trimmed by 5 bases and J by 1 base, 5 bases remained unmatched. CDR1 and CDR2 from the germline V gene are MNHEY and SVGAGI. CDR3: CASSPGLAVSYEQYF. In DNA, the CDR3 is TGTGCCAGCAGTCCAGGACTAGCGGTGTCCTACGAGCAGTACTTC.

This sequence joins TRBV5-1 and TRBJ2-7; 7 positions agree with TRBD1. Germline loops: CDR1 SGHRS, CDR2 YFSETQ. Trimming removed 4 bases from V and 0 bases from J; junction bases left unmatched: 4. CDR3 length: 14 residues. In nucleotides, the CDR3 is TGCGCCAGCAGCCCGAGGACAGGCTCCTACGAGCAGTACTTC. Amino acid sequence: CASSPRTGSYEQYF.

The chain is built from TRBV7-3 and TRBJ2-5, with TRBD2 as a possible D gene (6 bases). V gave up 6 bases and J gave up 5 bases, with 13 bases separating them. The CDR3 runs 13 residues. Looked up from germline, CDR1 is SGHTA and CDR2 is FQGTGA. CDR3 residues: CASRLTSQETQYF. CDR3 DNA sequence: TGTGCCAGCAGGTTGACTAGTCAGGAGACCCAGTACTTC.

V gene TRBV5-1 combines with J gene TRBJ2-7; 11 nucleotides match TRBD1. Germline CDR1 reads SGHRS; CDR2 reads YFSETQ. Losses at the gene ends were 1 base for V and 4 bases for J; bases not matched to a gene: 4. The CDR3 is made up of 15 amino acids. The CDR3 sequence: CASSLTGQGAYEQYF. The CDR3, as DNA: TGCGCCAGCAGCTTGACAGGACAGGGGGCGTACGAGCAGTACTTC. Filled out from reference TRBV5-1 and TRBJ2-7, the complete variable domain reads KAGVTQTPRYLIKTRGQQVTLSCSPISGHRSVSWYQQTPGQGLQFLFEYFSETQRNKGNFPGRFSGRQFSNSRSEMNVSTLELGDSALYLCASSLTGQGAYEQYFGPGTRLTVT.

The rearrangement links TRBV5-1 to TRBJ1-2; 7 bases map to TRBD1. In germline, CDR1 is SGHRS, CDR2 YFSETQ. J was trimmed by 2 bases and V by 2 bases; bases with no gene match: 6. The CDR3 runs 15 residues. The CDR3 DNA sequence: TGCGCCAGCAGCTTAGGTCGGGACAGCAACTATGGCTACACCTTC. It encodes CASSLGRDSNYGYTF.